One sample yielded the 18 T cell receptor beta chains listed below, sequenced in a study of T cell responses to AZD1222 COVID-19 vaccine. Data came from immunoSEQ multiplex PCR; TCRdb stores just in-frame clones and leaves some out. The sample includes about 45,000 clones, about 90% of them seen just once. The source was peripheral blood, collected 28 days after the second AZD1222 dose. The source is an adult who received the AZD1222 COVID-19 vaccine.

V usage is TRBV2 and J usage is TRBJ1-5, with D uncertain. Trimming pared 6 bases from V and 9 bases from J, leaving 9 bases between. The V gene's germline CDR1 is SNHLY and CDR2 FYNNEI. This CDR3 comprises 11 residues. The CDR3 DNA follows: TGTGCCAGCAGGACGGAGGGGCCCCAGCATTTT. Protein sequence: CASRTEGPQHF.

The rearrangement links TRBV27 to TRBJ2-1; 11 bases agree with TRBD1. V shed 3 bases, J shed 9 bases, and the junction held 7 bases outside the gene matches. The germline V gene encodes CDR1 MNHEY and CDR2 SMNVEV (reference sequence). The CDR3 is 15 amino acids. The CDR3 DNA follows: TGTGCCAGCAGTTTCTCGGACAGGGGGCGCGGTGAGCAGTTCTTC. Its translation: CASSFSDRGRGEQFF.

The genes are TRBV6-5 and TRBJ1-4, with TRBD1 as a possible D gene (5 bases). Trimming cost V 6 bases and J 8 bases, with 13 bases left between them. In germline, CDR1 is MNHEY, CDR2 SVGAGI. This CDR3 region has 13 residues. CDR3 region: CASRASGGEKLFF. The DNA of the CDR3 is TGTGCCAGCAGAGCCTCCGGGGGAGAAAAACTGTTTTTT.

Only one count was recorded for this clone. The V gene is TRBV19, the J gene TRBJ2-7; 12 bases map to TRBD2. Looked up from germline, CDR1 is LNHDA and CDR2 is SQIVND (reference sequence). V gave up 5 bases and J gave up 4 bases; unmatched junction bases: 6. The CDR3 totals 15 residues. The DNA of the CDR3 is TGTGCCAGTAGTCCCTGGACTAGCGGGATTTACGAGCAGTACTTC. It is translated as CASSPWTSGIYEQYF.

The genes are TRBV18 and TRBJ1-1, with D possibly being TRBD1 (5 bases). This CDR3 is built from 16 residues. The germline V gene encodes CDR1 KGHSH and CDR2 LQKENI. Trimming removed 3 bases at V and 1 base at J, with 15 bases between. CDR3 in DNA: TGTGCCAGCTCACCCAGCAGGGCTTGGACGAACACTGAAGCTTTCTTT. Its protein is CASSPSRAWTNTEAFF.

The chain has TRBV10-3 and TRBJ2-5, with TRBD1 matching 7 bases. V lost 8 bases to trimming and J lost 1 base; unmatched junction nucleotides: 4. The CDR3 sequence is 13 residues long. Germline CDR1 reads ENHRY; CDR2 reads SYGVKD. The CDR3: CAIQGTVQETQYF. The CDR3, as DNA: TGTGCCATCCAAGGGACAGTCCAAGAGACCCAGTACTTC.

This chain links TRBV6-4 with TRBJ2-2; TRBD2 agrees at 9 bases. The CDR3 has 13 amino acids. Germline CDR1 is MRHNA and CDR2 is SNTAGT. The J segment lost 7 bases and the V segment lost 8 bases, leaving 5 bases of the junction unmatched. The CDR3 DNA follows: TGTGCCAGCTCGGGGACTAGCCACGGGGAGCTGTTTTTT. Translation: CASSGTSHGELFF.

A single count supports this clone. The chain is built from TRBV6-6 and TRBJ1-2, with D possibly TRBD1 on 5 matching bases. The CDR3 has 14 amino acids. The germline V gene has CDR1 MNHNY and CDR2 SVGAGI (reference sequence). With 6 bases removed from V and 5 bases from J, the gap between germline ends came to 16 bases. CDR3 residues: CASSPAGEGYGYTF. The CDR3 bases are TGTGCCAGCAGCCCGGCCGGAGAGGGGTATGGCTACACCTTC.

The J gene is TRBJ1-1, the V gene TRBV4-3; D is unclear. CDR1 is LGHNA, CDR2 YSLEER, per germline. The CDR3 has 14 residues. V lost 0 bases and J 2 bases, leaving 7 bases between the germline ends. The CDR3, as DNA: TGCGCCAGCAGCCAAGATTTCAGTAACACTGAAGCTTTCTTT. As protein: CASSQDFSNTEAFF.

The chain employs TRBV6-5 and TRBJ2-1; D is ambiguous. Trimming stripped 2 bases from V and 9 bases from J, with 8 bases between. The germline V gene encodes CDR1 MNHEY and CDR2 SVGAGI. The CDR3 sequence is 12 residues long. The CDR3 DNA is TGTGCCAGCAGTTACAGGGAAGGTGAGCAGTTCTTC. Its translation is CASSYREGEQFF.

The chain carries TRBV7-8 and TRBJ1-5; 8 bases are shared with TRBD1. The V gene end was trimmed by 4 bases and the J gene end by 4 bases; junction bases not matched to a gene: 3. The CDR3 loop spans 14 amino acids. The germline gives CDR1 SGHVS, CDR2 FQNEAQ. The CDR3 loop reads CASSWDRSNQPQHF. The CDR3 DNA reads TGTGCCAGCAGCTGGGACAGGTCGAATCAGCCCCAGCATTTT.

This sequence joins TRBV5-4 and TRBJ2-3; D is perhaps TRBD1 or TRBD2 (6 bases each). The germline CDR1 and CDR2 sequences are SGHNT and YYREEE (reference sequence). V lost 0 bases to trimming and J lost 5 bases, with 16 bases between them. The CDR3 totals 16 residues. CDR3 in amino acids: CASSLGPGAIGDTQYF. In nucleotides, the CDR3 is TGTGCCAGCAGCTTGGGGCCGGGGGCGATTGGAGATACGCAGTATTTT.

V is TRBV7-8 and J is TRBJ1-2; D is possibly TRBD1 (5 bases). The V gene's germline CDR1 is SGHVS and CDR2 FQNEAQ. The CDR3 is made up of 13 amino acids. The ends were cut back, 5 bases at V and 7 bases at J, with 14 bases in the middle. The chain's CDR3 is CASSRNPGTGYTF. The CDR3 DNA reads as TGTGCCAGCAGCCGAAACCCAGGGACTGGCTACACCTTC.

V and J are TRBV5-5 and TRBJ2-3; D call uncertain. The CDR3 covers 13 residues. Trimming pared 4 bases from V and 3 bases from J, leaving 9 bases between. Looked up from germline, CDR1 is SGHKS and CDR2 is YYEKEE (reference sequence). For the CDR3, the DNA is TGTGCCAGCAGCCATGTGGGAACAGATACGCAGTATTTT. Translation gives CASSHVGTDTQYF. The full variable domain, completed using reference TRBV5-5 and TRBJ2-3, is DAGVTQSPTHLIKTRGQQVTLRCSPISGHKSVSWYQQVLGQGPQFIFQYYEKEERGRGNFPDRFSARQFPNYSSELNVNALLLGDSALYLCASSHVGTDTQYFGPGTRLTVL.

As DNA, the CDR3 is TGTGCCAGCAGCCACATCGGGGGGGGCGATGAGCAGTTCTTC. Translation gives CASSHIGGGDEQFF. The chain has TRBV7-8 and TRBJ2-1, with TRBD2 matching over 8 bases. This CDR3 is built from 14 residues. CDR1 is SGHVS and CDR2 is FQNEAQ in the germline V gene. With V trimmed by 5 bases and J by 8 bases, 8 bases remained unmatched.

The J gene is TRBJ2-7, the V gene TRBV4-3; weak D call: TRBD2 (6 bases). V was shortened by 0 bases and J by 9 bases, with 12 bases between the two germline ends. The germline gives CDR1 LGHNA, CDR2 YSLEER. The CDR3 is made up of 13 amino acids. CDR3 sequence (DNA): TGCGCCAGCAGCCAAGAACGGGGGATGGTGCAGTACTTC. It translates to CASSQERGMVQYF.

CDR3 loop: CASSERTGGLRNTEAFF. Here the CDR3 DNA reads TGCGCCAGCAGTGAACGGACAGGGGGCCTCCGGAACACTGAAGCTTTCTTT. This chain connects TRBV10-1 to TRBJ1-1; 11 bases are a match to TRBD1. CDR3 length: 17 amino acids. V was pared by 3 bases and J by 1 base, with 7 bases of the junction left unmatched. Germline V lookup: CDR1 WNHNN, CDR2 SYGVQD (reference sequence).

J is TRBJ1-5 and V is TRBV7-9, with a weak D call TRBD1 (5 bases). The CDR3 extends over 15 amino acids. V was shortened by 5 bases and J by 0 bases, with 11 bases between the two germline ends. Germline V CDR1 and CDR2: SEHNR, FQNEAQ (reference sequence). In DNA form, the CDR3 reads TGTGCCAGCAGCCGCACAGGACATAGCAATCAGCCCCAGCATTTT. This codes for CASSRTGHSNQPQHF. Using reference TRBV7-9 and TRBJ1-5 for the parts outside the CDR3, the full variable domain is DTGVSQNPRHKITKRGQNVTFRCDPISEHNRLYWYRQTLGQGPEFLTYFQNEAQLEKSRLLSDRFSAERPKGSFSTLEIQRTEQGDSAMYLCASSRTGHSNQPQHFGDGTRLSIL.